A single sample is the source of the 5 T cell receptor beta chains below, sequenced in a study. One entry per CDR3 protein, called by TCRdb with MiXCR from the RT-PCR reads. The table lists more than 600,000 distinct CDR3 sequences, 12% to 15% of them singletons, with around 3.3% in the top ten. The source material was memory CD4+ T cells from blood. Source of these receptors: a female donor in good health, serving as a healthy control.

The genes are TRBV11-2 and TRBJ2-5; 8 bases are a match to TRBD2. Germline assignment: CDR1 SGHAT and CDR2 FQNNGV. Unmatched junction bases numbered 11, after V lost 2 bases and J lost 9 bases. The CDR3 consists of 15 residues. This chain's CDR3 is CASSLMPLAETAQYF. As DNA, the CDR3 is TGTGCCAGCAGCTTAATGCCACTAGCGGAAACGGCCCAGTACTTC.

This clonotype was detected ten times or more. V usage is TRBV12-3 or TRBV12-4 and J usage is TRBJ1-5, with D unresolved. Trimming cost V 2 bases and J 10 bases, with 12 bases left between them. The CDR3 sequence is 13 residues long. The CDR3 protein is CASSLTDLRPQHF. CDR3 coding DNA: TGTGCCAGCAGTTTAACAGATTTACGACCCCAGCATTTT.

The V gene is TRBV15, the J gene TRBJ2-1; TRBD2 aligns across 7 bases. CDR1 is LNHNV, CDR2 YYDKDF, per germline (reference sequence). V dropped 5 bases and J dropped 7; count of bases not matched to a gene: 14. The CDR3 runs to 16 residues. DNA for the CDR3: TGTGCCACCAGCGGGGAAAGGACTAGGGGAGGGAATGAGCAGTTCTTC. This codes for CATSGERTRGGNEQFF.

This clonotype has more than one count but fewer than ten. The V and J genes are TRBV20-1 and TRBJ2-1, with 7 bases that match TRBD2. V was clipped by 3 bases and J by 0 bases; unmatched bases: 11. CDR3 length equals 17 residues. In germline, CDR1 is DFQATT, CDR2 SNEGSKA (reference sequence). CDR3 residues: CSASWTRSISSYNEQFF. The CDR3 DNA reads as TGCAGTGCTAGCTGGACTAGATCAATTAGCTCCTACAATGAGCAGTTCTTC.

The rearrangement joins TRBV7-2 to TRBJ1-2; TRBD1 might be the D (5 bases). The germline V and J ends were trimmed by 6 bases and 4 bases, with 18 bases remaining between them. This CDR3 is built from 15 residues. From germline, CDR1 is SGHTA and CDR2 FQGNSA. In nucleotides, the CDR3 is TGTGCCAGCAGTCAACCCAGGAGGGGAGGCTATGGCTACACCTTC. It encodes CASSQPRRGGYGYTF.